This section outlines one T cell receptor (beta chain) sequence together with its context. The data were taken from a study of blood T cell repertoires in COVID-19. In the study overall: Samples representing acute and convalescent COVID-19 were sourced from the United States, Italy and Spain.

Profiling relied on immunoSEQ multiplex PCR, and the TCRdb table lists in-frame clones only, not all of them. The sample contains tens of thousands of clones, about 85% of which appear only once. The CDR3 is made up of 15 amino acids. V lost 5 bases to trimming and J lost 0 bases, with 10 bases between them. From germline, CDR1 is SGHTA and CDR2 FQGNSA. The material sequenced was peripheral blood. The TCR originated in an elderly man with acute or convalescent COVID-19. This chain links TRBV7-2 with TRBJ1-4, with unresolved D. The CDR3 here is CASSPGGATNEKLFF. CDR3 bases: TGTGCCAGCAGCCCGGGCGGGGCAACTAATGAAAAACTGTTTTTT.